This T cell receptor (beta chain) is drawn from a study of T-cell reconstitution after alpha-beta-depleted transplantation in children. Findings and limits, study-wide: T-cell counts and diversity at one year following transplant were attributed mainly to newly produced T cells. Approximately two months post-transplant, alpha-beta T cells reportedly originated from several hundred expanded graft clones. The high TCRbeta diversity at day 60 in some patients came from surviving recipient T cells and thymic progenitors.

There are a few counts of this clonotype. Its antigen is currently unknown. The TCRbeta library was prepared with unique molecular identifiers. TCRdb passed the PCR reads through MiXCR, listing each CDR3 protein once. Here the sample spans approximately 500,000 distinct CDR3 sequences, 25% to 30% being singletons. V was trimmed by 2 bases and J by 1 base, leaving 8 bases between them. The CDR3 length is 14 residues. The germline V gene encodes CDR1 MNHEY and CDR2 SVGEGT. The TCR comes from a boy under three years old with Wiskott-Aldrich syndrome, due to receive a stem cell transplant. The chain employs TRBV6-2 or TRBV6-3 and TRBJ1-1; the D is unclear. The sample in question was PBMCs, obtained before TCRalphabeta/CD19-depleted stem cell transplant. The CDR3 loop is CASSYGRANTEAFF. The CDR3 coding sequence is TGTGCCAGCAGTTACGGCCGGGCGAACACTGAAGCTTTCTTT.